This TCR beta chain is drawn from a study of blood T cell repertoires in COVID-19 (dated by TCRdb to 2018 to 2021). With respect to the entire study: Samples covering the acute and convalescent phases of COVID-19 were provided by collaborators in the United States, Italy and Spain. The material from the prospective study consisted of cDNA or gDNA derived from T cells, B-cell-depleted T cells, or PBMCs. The dataset comprised deeply sampled blood TCRbeta repertoires from subjects exposed to, actively infected with, or recovered from COVID-19. A freely available public database, intended as a resource for researchers studying the immune response to SARS-CoV-2, is where the repertoires were released. The samples were drawn from the first 160 participants of the ongoing ImmuneRACE study and from over a thousand subjects provided by 6 global collaborators. A de-identified subject ID, COVID-19 status, age in years and sex were almost always included in the sample metadata. HLA class I and class II types, where available, came from metadata supplied by the sample provider rather than from assay-based typing.

Results and caveats for the whole study, not just this receptor: The amount of clinical and demographic metadata varied by source and participant and was provided uncurated.

This clone was detected only once. Its antigen has not been determined. Base quality data are lacking; no much larger clone is found one base away. Each collaborating institution followed its own protocols to collect whole blood in K2EDTA tubes. For TCRbeta analysis, collaborators shipped samples in one of three forms: frozen whole blood, isolated PBMCs, or DNA extracted from either of those sample types. The CDR3 covers 12 residues, taking in both the cysteine and the phenylalanine. Only the CDR3 DNA stays, 36 bases, in frame from base 1. The CDR1 and CDR2 encoded by the germline V gene are MNHEY and SVGEGT. V drops 0 bases and J drops 5 bases, leaving 4 bases in between. TCRbeta CDR3 regions were amplified from genomic DNA using the immunoSEQ Assay, a bias-controlled multiplex PCR. The study's own analysis went as follows. The number of nucleated cells in each sample was estimated from the amplification of reference gene primers within the assay. Sequence reads were collapsed and filtered to measure the absolute abundance of every unique TCRbeta CDR3 rearrangement. For each sample, productive Simpson clonality was calculated by taking the square root of Simpson's diversity index across productive rearrangements. TCRdb's version of the immuneACCESS table is confined to in-frame rearrangements and falls short of the full clone set. An unresolved V gene accounts for under half of the shortfall where checked; the remainder is of unknown origin. The D gene and trimming were derived from the DNA, and the V and J assignments and clone size from that table. A total of 65,000 to 75,000 clones appear in this sample, 86% of them only once. The ten largest clonotypes hold about 4.4% of the sample.

The TCR comes from a man in his forties or fifties with active COVID-19. The chain is encoded by TRBV6-2 or TRBV6-3 joined to TRBJ2-5; no D segment can be confidently identified. Sequences were obtained from peripheral blood. In nucleotides, the sequence is TGTGCCAGCAGTTACTCGTATGAGACCCAGTACTTC. It specifies CASSYSYETQYF.